This T cell receptor (beta chain) emerged from a study of blood T cell repertoires in COVID-19 (TCRdb year 2020). Turning to the overall study: The collaborator samples originated in the United States, Italy and Spain and spanned the acute and convalescent phases of COVID-19. The material from the prospective study consisted of cDNA or gDNA derived from T cells, B-cell-depleted T cells, or PBMCs. The dataset comprised deeply sampled blood TCRbeta repertoires from subjects exposed to, actively infected with, or recovered from COVID-19. The repertoires were made available in a free public database intended to serve as a resource for research on the immune response to SARS-CoV-2. The samples were drawn from the first 160 participants of the ongoing ImmuneRACE study and from some 1,300 subjects provided by 6 global collaborators. The sample metadata nearly always contained a de-identified subject ID, COVID-19 status, age in years and sex. HLA class I and class II types, where available, came from metadata supplied by the sample provider rather than from assay-based typing. Results the study describes overall, beyond this receptor: The quantity of clinical and demographic metadata differed by source and by participant and was supplied without curation.

Collaborating institutions collected whole blood in K2EDTA tubes following their own protocols. Collaborator samples were shipped for TCRbeta analysis as frozen whole blood, isolated PBMCs, or DNA extracted from either sample type. The CDR3 holds 14 amino acids from the cysteine to the phenylalanine. Only the CDR3 part of the read is kept: 42 bases, read in frame from the first base. The junction shows trimming of 6 bases on V and 3 bases on J, and the gene matches do not reach 5 bases of it. Reading the germline V gene gives CDR1 MRHNA and CDR2 SNTAGT. TCRbeta CDR3 regions were amplified from genomic DNA using the immunoSEQ Assay, a bias-controlled multiplex PCR. The original methods were these. The number of nucleated cells in each sample was estimated from the amplification of reference gene primers within the assay. To quantify the absolute abundance of each unique TCRbeta CDR3 rearrangement, sequence reads were collapsed and filtered. For each sample, productive Simpson clonality was calculated by taking the square root of Simpson's diversity index across productive rearrangements. TCRdb holds this immuneACCESS table with in-frame rearrangements only. Some clones are missing; in checked studies, unresolved V genes explain under half, and the rest has no known cause. V, J and clone size reflect that table, while D and trimming were determined from the DNA. The sample contains 250,000 to 350,000 clones, about nine tenths of them found a single time. The leading ten clones occupy approximately 2.2% of the sample.

In the case of this clone: Its antigen is currently not known. No clone much larger than this one lies a single base away; base qualities are absent.

The sequenced sample consisted of peripheral blood. The sequence was collected from a young man with active or convalescent COVID-19. The chain uses TRBV6-4 and TRBJ2-3, with TRBD2 matching 8 junction bases. This receptor has the CDR3 CASRSGGGTDTQYF. The DNA sequence reads TGTGCCAGCAGGAGCGGGGGAGGGACAGATACGCAGTATTTT.